This TCR beta chain was found in a study of blood T cell repertoires in COVID-19. The method was immunoSEQ multiplex PCR; TCRdb's version includes in-frame clones alone and lacks a portion of them. The profile shows roughly 90,000 clones, around 85% of them singletons. This CDR3 has 19 residues. Per germline, CDR1 ENHRY and CDR2 SYGVKD. The V gene end was trimmed by 3 bases and the J gene end by 4 bases; junction bases not matched to a gene: 18. The TCR was taken from a human donor in a cohort sampled during active COVID-19. The sample consisted of peripheral blood. V usage is TRBV10-3 and J usage is TRBJ2-5; 9 bases match TRBD1. CDR3 sequence: CAISDFLISGQGKGETQYF. The CDR3 nucleotides read TGTGCCATCAGTGACTTTCTTATCAGCGGACAGGGGAAGGGAGAGACCCAGTACTTC.